The TCR beta chain described here comes from a study of tumor and adjacent non-tumor tissue in lung cancer. Overall study: Histology: eleven to twelve adenocarcinoma, a couple of squamous cell carcinoma, 1 small cell lung cancer. Aged roughly 30 to 76 years, patients included roughly ten men and 4 to 6 women with stage I to III disease.

A modified ARM-PCR protocol with three rounds of nested PCR amplified TCRbeta. TCRdb independently ran MiXCR on the multiplex PCR reads; one entry per CDR3 protein. This table holds tens of thousands of distinct CDR3 sequences, more than 55% found once. The CDR3 is 12 residues long. From germline, CDR1 is MNHNS and CDR2 SASEGT. V was trimmed by 3 bases and J by 13 bases, leaving 10 bases between them. Study results and limitations: Normal lung showed higher cumulative top 100 clone frequency than tumor. Shorter survival was associated with higher TCR diversity in tumors.

In its sample, this clonotype was seen many times. Its target is not known. The template was RNA from unsorted bulk tissue. The normal lung tissue was taken more than 3 cm from the tumor edge. The chain recombines TRBV6-1 with TRBJ1-6; D uncertain. This TCR was recovered from a woman in her 70s with non-small cell lung cancer. The sample was distant non-tumor lung tissue. The CDR3 nucleotides are TGTGCCAGCAGTGACGGTAGTTCCCCCCTCCACTTT. Protein product: CASSDGSSPLHF.